This T cell receptor beta chain was captured in a study of cytomegalovirus exposure and HLA in healthy donors. Points from the study as a whole: TCR beta chains associated with HLA were, in a later analysis, more clonally expanded than equally common others.

As concerns this clone: The antigen is undetermined.

The PCR used 60 Vbeta and 13 Jbeta primers. The assay was immunoSEQ multiplex PCR, and TCRdb's table has in-frame clones only and misses some. The table for this sample gives around 200,000 clones. Deletions cut 3 bases from V and 5 bases from J, with 10 bases between. Germline V lookup: CDR1 LNHDA, CDR2 SQIVND (reference sequence). The CDR3 runs to 13 residues. V gene TRBV19 combines with J gene TRBJ1-1; D is unclear. The clonotype was recovered from a young woman in good health and CMV-seropositive. The sequenced sample was PBMCs. The CDR3 sequence is CASSMALGTEAFF. DNA for the CDR3: TGTGCCAGTAGTATGGCCCTCGGGACTGAAGCTTTCTTT. The complete variable domain, with remaining parts taken from reference TRBV19 and TRBJ1-1, reads DGGITQSPKYLFRKEGQNVTLSCEQNLNHDAMYWYRQDPGQGLRLIYYSQIVNDFQKGDIAEGYSVSREKKESFPLTVTSAQKNPTAFYLCASSMALGTEAFFGQGTRLTVV.